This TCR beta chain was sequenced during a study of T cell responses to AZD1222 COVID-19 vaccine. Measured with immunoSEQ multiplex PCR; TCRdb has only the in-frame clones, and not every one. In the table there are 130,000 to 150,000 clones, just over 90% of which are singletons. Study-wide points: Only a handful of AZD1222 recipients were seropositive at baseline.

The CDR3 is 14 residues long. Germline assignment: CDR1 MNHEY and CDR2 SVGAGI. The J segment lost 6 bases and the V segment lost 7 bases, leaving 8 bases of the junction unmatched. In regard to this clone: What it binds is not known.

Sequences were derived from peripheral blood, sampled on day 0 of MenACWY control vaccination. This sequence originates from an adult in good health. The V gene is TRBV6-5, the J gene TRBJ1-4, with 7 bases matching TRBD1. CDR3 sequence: CASNSGTDYEKLFF. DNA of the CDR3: TGTGCCAGCAACTCCGGGACAGACTATGAAAAACTGTTTTTT.